The subject of this entry is one TCR beta chain. Which antigen it targets is not known. Base qualities were left out, and no much larger clone turns up one base away. Trimming removed 1 base from V and 5 bases from J, leaving 11 bases between the germline ends. Based on the germline V gene (reference sequence), the CDR1 and CDR2 sequences are LNHDA and SQIVND. From its cysteine to its phenylalanine, the CDR3 spans 15 amino acids. The retained sequence is limited to the CDR3, 45 bases, with the frame set at the first base. The sample's time point label, decoded: cells obtained before transplantation from donor or recipient. CD3+CD4+ and CD3+CD8+ populations were FACS-sorted from unstimulated pre-transplant donor and recipient cells taken from spleen or lymph nodes. The data stem from a study of graft-versus-host responses after intestinal transplantation (dated by TCRdb to 2020 to 2022). For the study in its entirety: Recipients received multivisceral, liver-intestinal, or isolated intestinal transplants. A peak of at least 4% donor T cells among recipient peripheral blood mononuclear cells was the definition used for donor T cell macrochimerism. After intestinal transplantation, graft-versus-host and host-versus-graft alloreactive T cell clones in the graft, circulation and bone marrow were tracked using bulk TCR-beta CDR3 sequencing. Instead of going to the commercial service, samples from a few later patients were sequenced in-house on an Illumina MiSeq and processed with MiXCR. All recipients received anti-thymocyte globulin induction followed by maintenance tacrolimus and steroids for around three years. To identify alloreactive clones, pre-transplant mixed lymphocyte reaction products were sequenced and then compared with unstimulated pre-transplant donor and recipient T cells. The cohort enrolled 20 to 25 intestinal transplant recipients including one retransplant, and a few patients lacking pretransplant specimens were excluded. Results and caveats for the whole study, not just this receptor: GvH clones were detected in recipient bone marrow, and some of these GvH clones were observed earlier in ileal mucosa or blood, consistent with an intestinal mucosal origin. Early after transplant, declines in HvG clones were associated with peak levels of circulating GvH clones. In patients with donor T cell macrochimerism, the allografts had high GvH to HvG T cell clonal ratios. Conclusions were limited by the relatively low number and heterogeneity of intestinal transplant patients.

Library construction relied on the immunoSEQ multiplex PCR assay. In most patients, genomic DNA was isolated using the Qiagen DNeasy Blood and Tissue Kit and sent frozen to Adaptive Biotechnologies for TCR sequencing. For most patients, genomic DNA was subjected to high-throughput TCR-beta CDR3 sequencing by Adaptive Biotechnologies. Per the original workflow: Adaptive's ImmunoSEQ software was the source of the TCR sequencing data for 15 to 20 patients, while three other patients were processed with MiXCR and VDJtools. CD4 versus CD8 sorting errors were corrected by removing sequences found in both subsets at a frequency ratio below 5:1. CDR3 nucleotide sequences shared by donor and recipient were removed because the origin of these sequences could not be assigned. At least 2-fold expansion over unstimulated cells and a minimum CFSE-low frequency of 0.002% (template counts) or 0.001% (read counts) were required for clones to be classified as alloreactive. Mappable clones were those detected in sequenced pre-transplant spleen, lymph node, or MLR CFSE-low populations of the donor or recipient. Cumulative frequency of alloreactive clones was calculated as a percentage of all sequences weighted by copy number. TCRdb provides this immuneACCESS table in a form limited to in-frame rearrangements. Some clones are lacking; in checked studies, under half of them reflect an unresolved V gene, and why the rest are absent is not known. V and J calls and clone size are copied from that table; D and trimming were computed from the DNA. In this sample the table shows about 70,000 clones, around 90% of which occur a single time. The top ten constitute about 4.2% of the sample.

The sequence joins TRBV19 to TRBJ2-2; TRBD1 is perhaps the D gene, given 5 matching bases. Specimen: unstimulated CD8+ T cells sorted from spleen or lymph node cells, collected before transplant. This TCR was sampled from a human donor who was the organ donor for an intestinal transplant. The CDR3 reads CASSIGGSGTGELFF. The DNA reads TGTGCCAGTAGTATAGGGGGCTCAGGTACCGGGGAGCTGTTTTTT. Here the CDR3 is joined to the reference TRBV19 and TRBJ2-2 genes, and the full variable domain is: DGGITQSPKYLFRKEGQNVTLSCEQNLNHDAMYWYRQDPGQGLRLIYYSQIVNDFQKGDIAEGYSVSREKKESFPLTVTSAQKNPTAFYLCASSIGGSGTGELFFGEGSRLTVL.